The table lists the clone carrying this T cell receptor beta chain with many counts. Its target is not known. The source of the sample is a study of CD8+CD57+ T cells in acquired aplastic anemia. Study summary: On average, sorted CD4+ and CD8+ cells gave roughly 2.9 ug of DNA. Study-level results: Patients and controls had in common 25 to 35 CD8+ CDR3 sequences.

Patients chosen for sequencing had CD8+CD57+ cells that had expanded, as shown by flow cytometry. Both TCR beta VDJ combination and CDR3 sequence profiling were carried out. Genomic DNA was the template for this profiling. TCRdb re-derived calls from the reads in MiXCR, one entry per CDR3 protein. The top ten clones hold approximately 3% of a sample with about 160,000 distinct CDR3 sequences, 45% to 55% of them seen once. The material sequenced was sorted CD4+, CD8+, or CD8+CD57+ T cells (not recorded which) from PBMCs. This receptor was taken from a human donor with aplastic anemia.

The CDR3 bases are TGTGCCAGCAGCTTAGCGTCAGGGTACAATGAGCAGTTCTTC. Encoded protein: CASSLASGYNEQFF. The chain carries TRBV7-9 and TRBJ2-1; tentative D call: TRBD1 (5 bases). Germline V lookup: CDR1 SEHNR, CDR2 FQNEAQ (reference sequence). CDR3 length equals 14 residues. The V gene lost 0 bases and the J gene lost 4 bases, with 7 bases spanning the gap. The variable domain in full, completed from reference TRBV7-9 and TRBJ2-1, reads DTGVSQNPRHKITKRGQNVTFRCDPISEHNRLYWYRQTLGQGPEFLTYFQNEAQLEKSRLLSDRFSAERPKGSFSTLEIQRTEQGDSAMYLCASSLASGYNEQFFGPGTRLTVL.